These 29 T cell receptor beta chains were sequenced from one sample in a study of OX40 agonist ivuxolimab in advanced cancers. Receptors were amplified or captured by the immunoSEQ multiplex PCR assay. TCRdb obtained this table from immuneACCESS and retained in-frame rearrangements with V and J assigned. These tables miss some clones; where compared with another copy, unresolved V genes account for less than half of the shortfall, and the remainder is unexplained. In this sample the table shows roughly 26,000 clones, 76% of which occur a single time. The ten largest account for approximately 13% of the sample. The source was CD4+ or CD8+ T cells sorted from blood, collected in a trial of the OX40 agonist ivuxolimab. These receptors all stem from an adult with an advanced solid tumor such as melanoma, head and neck, liver or kidney cancer.

This clone appeared a single time. This chain connects TRBV29-1 to TRBJ2-7, with a possible D match to TRBD1 (6 bases). CDR1 and CDR2 (germline): SQVTM, ANQGSEA. V lost 6 bases to trimming and J lost 2 bases, with 11 bases between them. This CDR3 region has 12 residues. The CDR3 loop is CSVTGTAYEQYF. The CDR3 bases are TGCAGCGTAACAGGGACCGCCTACGAGCAGTACTTC.

This chain joins TRBV4-2 and TRBJ2-5; no definite D call. CDR1 is LGHNA, CDR2 YNFKEQ, per germline. The germline V and J ends were trimmed by 0 bases and 2 bases, with 7 bases remaining between them. This CDR3 comprises 14 residues. As DNA, the CDR3 is TGTGCCAGCAGCCAAGAAAGACTGCAAGAGACCCAGTACTTC. Protein sequence: CASSQERLQETQYF.

This chain uses TRBV18 with TRBJ2-2; D ambiguous. The ends were cut back, 3 bases at V and 7 bases at J, with 12 bases in the middle. This CDR3 contains 14 residues. Germline V CDR1 and CDR2: KGHSH, LQKENI. The CDR3 coding sequence is TGTGCCAGCTCACCGGACCACGCCGGCGGGGAGCTGTTTTTT. As protein: CASSPDHAGGELFF.

Here the CDR3 DNA reads TGTGCCAGCAGCGTAGGGGGGGACTGGGCCGAGCAGTACTTC. Protein: CASSVGGDWAEQYF. The rearrangement uses TRBV9 and TRBJ2-7; TRBD2 might be the D (6 bases). This CDR3 is 14 amino acids long. The ends were cut back, 0 bases at V and 6 bases at J, with 13 bases in the middle. Germline V gene lookup returns CDR1 SGDLS and CDR2 YYNGEE.

A few counts support this clone. The genes are TRBV5-1 and TRBJ2-5; TRBD1 agrees at 11 bases. The CDR3 spans 16 residues. Looked up from germline, CDR1 is SGHRS and CDR2 is YFSETQ. V trimming: 4 bases; J trimming: 0 bases; junction bases outside the gene matches: 5. CDR3 amino acids: CASSPGTGGYQETQYF. The CDR3 DNA sequence: TGCGCCAGCAGCCCTGGGACAGGGGGGTACCAAGAGACCCAGTACTTC.

This chain joins TRBV4-3 and TRBJ1-1; D ambiguous. CDR3 size: 12 residues. Trimming removed 4 bases at V and 6 bases at J, with 9 bases between. The germline V gene has CDR1 LGHNA and CDR2 YSLEER. The CDR3 loop reads CASSPAGAEAFF. The CDR3 nucleotides read TGCGCCAGCAGCCCAGCCGGGGCTGAAGCTTTCTTT.

The V and J genes are TRBV9 and TRBJ2-2, with D unresolved. The length of the CDR3 is 16 residues. CDR1 is SGDLS and CDR2 is YYNGEE in the germline V gene. The ends were cut back, 4 bases at V and 0 bases at J, with 13 bases in the middle. CDR3 in DNA: TGTGCCAGCAGCTTGTCCGGCGGATCGAACACCGGGGAGCTGTTTTTT. Translated, it gives CASSLSGGSNTGELFF.

V is TRBV6-4 and J is TRBJ2-1; 8 nucleotides agree with TRBD2. After removal of 6 bases from V and 2 bases from J, the junction contained 9 bases not matched to a gene. This CDR3 spans 16 amino acids. In germline, CDR1 is MRHNA, CDR2 SNTAGT. The CDR3 here is CASSPDGGVPYNEQFF. Here the CDR3 DNA reads TGTGCCAGCAGCCCTGACGGGGGGGTCCCCTACAATGAGCAGTTCTTC.

As concerns this clone: At the DNA level, this CDR3 is encoded by other sequences in the same sample as well. V gene TRBV28 combines with J gene TRBJ2-3; 9 bases agree with TRBD2. CDR1 and CDR2 from the germline V gene are MDHEN and SYDVKM. The J segment lost 5 bases and the V segment lost 4 bases, leaving 10 bases of the junction unmatched. This CDR3 has 16 residues. The CDR3 is CASSSLAGGFKDTQYF. The CDR3 DNA sequence: TGTGCCAGCAGTTCTCTGGCGGGGGGGTTCAAAGATACGCAGTATTTT. Combining the CDR3 with reference TRBV28 and TRBJ2-3 gives the whole variable domain DVKVTQSSRYLVKRTGEKVFLECVQDMDHENMFWYRQDPGLGLRLIYFSYDVKMKEKGDIPEGYSVSREKKERFSLILESASTNQTSMYLCASSSLAGGFKDTQYFGPGTRLTVL.

The V call is TRBV7-3, the J call TRBJ1-5; possible D gene TRBD1, 5 bases. CDR1 SGHTA and CDR2 FQGTGA come from the germline V gene. V was clipped by 2 bases and J by 8 bases, with 10 bases between them. This CDR3 contains 13 residues. The CDR3 spells CASSLEGRKPQHF. In nucleotides, the CDR3 is TGTGCCAGCAGCTTAGAGGGGCGAAAGCCCCAGCATTTT.

This chain connects TRBV25-1 to TRBJ1-2; no definite D call. The germline gives CDR1 MGHDK, CDR2 SYGVNS. The V gene lost 3 bases and the J gene lost 5 bases, with 10 bases spanning the gap. The CDR3 runs to 13 residues. CDR3 coding DNA: TGTGCCAGCAGTGAGTACACCGCTTATGGCTACACCTTC. Translated: CASSEYTAYGYTF.

The genes are TRBV19 and TRBJ1-4; D not certain. Germline V lookup: CDR1 LNHDA, CDR2 SQIVND (reference sequence). V shed 2 bases and J shed 6 bases, with 16 bases lying between them. The CDR3 spans 16 residues. The CDR3: CASSILVGRRDEKLFF. CDR3 DNA sequence: TGTGCCAGTAGTATACTGGTTGGGAGGAGGGATGAAAAACTGTTTTTT.

The V call is TRBV9, the J call TRBJ1-5; D not resolved. Between the trimmed V and J ends, which lost 4 bases and 7 bases, there was a span of 12 bases. Per germline, CDR1 SGDLS and CDR2 YYNGEE. CDR3 size: 13 residues. CDR3 sequence: CASSPTGSQPQHF. In DNA, the CDR3 is TGTGCCAGCAGCCCCACGGGGAGCCAGCCCCAGCATTTT.

The rearrangement joins TRBV27 to TRBJ2-7, with 7 bases identical to TRBD1. Germline CDR1 is MNHEY and CDR2 is SMNVEV (reference sequence). Trimming removed 4 bases from V and 0 bases from J; junction bases left unmatched: 6. The CDR3 covers 15 residues. CDR3: CASSSTGTVSYEQYF. The CDR3 bases are TGTGCCAGCAGTTCCACCGGGACAGTCTCCTACGAGCAGTACTTC.

The CDR3: CASSQPGQGNNEQFF. The CDR3 DNA sequence: TGTGCCAGCAGTCAACCGGGACAGGGAAACAATGAGCAGTTCTTC. The V call is TRBV6-1, the J call TRBJ2-1; 9 bases agree with TRBD1. This CDR3 has 15 amino acids. The germline V gene has CDR1 MNHNS and CDR2 SASEGT. Unmatched junction bases numbered 7, after V lost 5 bases and J lost 5 bases.

The chain carries TRBV4-2 and TRBJ2-7, with D unclear. Trimming took off 4 bases at V and 5 bases at J, with 21 bases between the two ends. Per germline, CDR1 LGHNA and CDR2 YNFKEQ. CDR3 length: 16 amino acids. In DNA form, the CDR3 reads TGTGCCAGCAGCCCCCGTGGGTCAGGTCAGGAGAACGAGCAGTACTTC. This encodes CASSPRGSGQENEQYF.

V and J are TRBV5-4 and TRBJ2-2; D is possibly TRBD1 (6 bases). The CDR3 length is 15 residues. V was shortened by 1 base and J by 3 bases, with 10 bases between the two germline ends. Germline V gene sequence: CDR1 SGHNT, CDR2 YYREEE (reference sequence). The CDR3 here is CASSLKQGYTGELFF. The CDR3, as DNA: TGTGCCAGCAGCTTGAAACAGGGATACACCGGGGAGCTGTTTTTT.

This clone was counted once. The gene calls are TRBV15 and TRBJ1-2; D remains ambiguous. In germline, CDR1 is LNHNV, CDR2 YYDKDF (reference sequence). V shed 0 bases and J shed 4 bases, with 9 bases lying between them. The CDR3 sequence is 14 residues long. This chain's CDR3 is CATSRDQRAYGYTF. The CDR3 bases are TGTGCCACCAGCAGAGATCAGAGGGCCTATGGCTACACCTTC. The full variable domain, in which reference TRBV15 and TRBJ1-2 provide the parts outside the CDR3, is DAMVIQNPRYQVTQFGKPVTLSCSQTLNHNVMYWYQQKSSQAPKLLFHYYDKDFNNEADTPDNFQSRRPNTSFCFLDIRSPGLGDTAMYLCATSRDQRAYGYTFGSGTRLTVV.

The chain couples TRBV19 to TRBJ1-2; D remains ambiguous. From germline, CDR1 is LNHDA and CDR2 SQIVND (reference sequence). The V gene lost 5 bases and the J gene lost 3 bases, with 7 bases spanning the gap. The CDR3 runs 12 residues. CDR3 bases: TGTGCCAGTAGTGGAGGAGACTATGGCTACACCTTC. It codes for CASSGGDYGYTF.

This sequence joins TRBV30 and TRBJ2-5; 8 nucleotides align to TRBD1. Trimming removed 2 bases from V and 6 bases from J; junction bases left unmatched: 8. CDR1 GTSNPN and CDR2 SVGIG come from the germline V gene (reference sequence). The CDR3 runs to 14 residues. The CDR3 is CAWSLAWTGQTQYF. The CDR3 DNA sequence: TGTGCCTGGAGTTTGGCTTGGACAGGGCAGACCCAGTACTTC.

For the CDR3, the DNA is TGTGCCTCATGGGAAGGTGGCTACACCTTC. It yields the protein CASWEGGYTF. The chain combines TRBV6-5 with TRBJ1-2; D is unresolved. The V end lost 11 bases, the J end lost 7 bases, and 11 bases lay between the germline ends. The CDR3 runs 10 residues. CDR1 and CDR2 (germline): MNHEY, SVGAGI.

The V and J genes are TRBV5-4 and TRBJ1-6, with 7 positions matching TRBD1. Germline CDR1 and CDR2: SGHNT and YYREEE (reference sequence). The V gene end was trimmed by 6 bases and the J gene end by 7 bases; junction bases not matched to a gene: 4. The CDR3 runs to 13 residues. For the CDR3, the DNA is TGTGCCAGCACCCGGGACAGAAATTCACCCCTCCACTTT. This gives the protein CASTRDRNSPLHF. Full variable domain (outside the CDR3, taken from reference TRBV5-4 and TRBJ1-6): ETGVTQSPTHLIKTRGQQVTLRCSSQSGHNTVSWYQQALGQGPQFIFQYYREEENGRGNFPPRFSGLQFPNYSSELNVNALELDDSALYLCASTRDRNSPLHFGNGTRLTVT.

The chain is built from TRBV28 and TRBJ1-1, with 7 bases lining up with TRBD1. CDR3 length equals 13 residues. Germline V gives CDR1 MDHEN, CDR2 SYDVKM. The J segment lost 9 bases and the V segment lost 5 bases, leaving 9 bases of the junction unmatched. DNA of the CDR3: TGTGCCAGCAGTACAGGACAGGCATACAAAGCTTTCTTT. Its protein is CASSTGQAYKAFF. The whole variable domain, remainder taken from reference TRBV28 and TRBJ1-1, is DVKVTQSSRYLVKRTGEKVFLECVQDMDHENMFWYRQDPGLGLRLIYFSYDVKMKEKGDIPEGYSVSREKKERFSLILESASTNQTSMYLCASSTGQAYKAFFGQGTRLTVV.

The chain uses TRBV6-1 and TRBJ1-5, with D hard to call. This CDR3 is built from 14 residues. V was pared by 4 bases and J by 1 base, with 8 bases between. From germline, CDR1 is MNHNS and CDR2 SASEGT. CDR3 amino acids: CASSVVGSNQPQHF. CDR3 in DNA: TGTGCCAGCAGTGTAGTTGGCAGCAATCAGCCCCAGCATTTT.

This rearrangement joins TRBV30 to TRBJ2-1; D ambiguous. The germline V gene encodes CDR1 GTSNPN and CDR2 SVGIG (reference sequence). V lost 0 bases to trimming and J lost 7 bases, with 10 bases between them. This CDR3 spans 13 amino acids. CDR3 DNA sequence: TGTGCCTGGAGTGTACTGCCTAGAAATGAGCAGTTCTTC. Amino acids: CAWSVLPRNEQFF.

This clone has only a few counts. The chain joins TRBV10-1 to TRBJ2-3; 11 bases are a match to TRBD2. This CDR3 is 15 amino acids long. From germline, CDR1 is WNHNN and CDR2 SYGVQD (reference sequence). V dropped 1 base and J dropped 5; count of bases not matched to a gene: 2. For the CDR3, the DNA is TGCGCCAGCAGTGAGTTTAGCGGGGGGGGAGATACGCAGTATTTT. It is translated as CASSEFSGGGDTQYF.

Comment on this clone: The same CDR3 can be traced to other DNA sequences in this sample. The chain links TRBV5-1 to TRBJ2-3, with D perhaps given as TRBD1 or TRBD2 (5 bases each). V lost 0 bases and J 0 bases, leaving 8 bases between the germline ends. Germline values: CDR1 SGHRS, CDR2 YFSETQ. This CDR3 has 15 amino acids. The CDR3 DNA follows: TGCGCCAGCAGCTTGGGAGGGGTAAGCACAGATACGCAGTATTTT. The encoded protein is CASSLGGVSTDTQYF.

The chain is built from TRBV21-1 and TRBJ1-5. TRBV21-1 is flagged as a pseudogene. The CDR3 consists of 15 residues. The CDR3 spells CASSKRDFSNQPQHF. The CDR3 DNA reads TGTGCCAGCAGCAAACGGGACTTTAGCAATCAGCCCCAGCATTTT.

This chain links TRBV2 with TRBJ2-1; a weak D match, TRBD2 (7 bases). V lost 10 bases and J 4 bases, leaving 20 bases between the germline ends. Germline V gene lookup returns CDR1 SNHLY and CDR2 FYNNEI. The CDR3 sequence is 15 residues long. DNA for the CDR3: TGTGCCACCCAGTCGGGGGGCGGGTCTTACAATGAGCAGTTCTTC. This encodes CATQSGGGSYNEQFF.